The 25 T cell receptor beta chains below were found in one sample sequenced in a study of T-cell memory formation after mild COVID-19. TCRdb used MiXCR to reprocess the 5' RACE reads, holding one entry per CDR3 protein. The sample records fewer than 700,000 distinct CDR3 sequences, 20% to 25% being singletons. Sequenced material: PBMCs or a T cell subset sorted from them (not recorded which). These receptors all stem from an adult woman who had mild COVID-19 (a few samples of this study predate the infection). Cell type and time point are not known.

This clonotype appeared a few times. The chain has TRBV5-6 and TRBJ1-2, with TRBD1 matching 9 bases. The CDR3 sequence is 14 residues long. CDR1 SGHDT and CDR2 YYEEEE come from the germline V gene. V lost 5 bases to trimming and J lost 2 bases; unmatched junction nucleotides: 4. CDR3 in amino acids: CASRDGQGNYGYTF. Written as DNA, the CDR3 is TGTGCCAGCAGGGACGGACAGGGGAACTATGGCTACACCTTC.

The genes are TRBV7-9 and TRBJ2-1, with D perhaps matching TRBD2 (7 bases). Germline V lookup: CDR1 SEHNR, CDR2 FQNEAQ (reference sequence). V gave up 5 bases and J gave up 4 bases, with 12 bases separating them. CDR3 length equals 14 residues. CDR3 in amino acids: CASSIAGAYNEQFF. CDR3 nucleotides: TGTGCCAGCAGCATCGCGGGGGCATACAATGAGCAGTTCTTC.

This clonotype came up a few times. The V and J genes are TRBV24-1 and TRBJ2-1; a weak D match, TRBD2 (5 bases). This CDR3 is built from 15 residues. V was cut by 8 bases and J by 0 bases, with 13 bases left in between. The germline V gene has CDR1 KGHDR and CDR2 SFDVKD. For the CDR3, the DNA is TGTGCCACCAAACATGGGAGTTCCTCCTACAATGAGCAGTTCTTC. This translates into CATKHGSSSYNEQFF.

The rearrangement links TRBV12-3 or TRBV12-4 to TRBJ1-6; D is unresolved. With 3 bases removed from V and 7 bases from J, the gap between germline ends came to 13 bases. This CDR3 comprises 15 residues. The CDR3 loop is CASSLAASENSPLHF. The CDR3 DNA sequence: TGTGCCAGCAGTTTGGCTGCTTCTGAGAATTCACCCCTCCACTTT.

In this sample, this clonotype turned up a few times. The CDR3 loop reads CSADYRTGRDTQYF. The CDR3 region has the DNA TGCAGCGCCGACTATCGGACAGGGCGAGATACGCAGTATTTT. The rearrangement links TRBV29-1 to TRBJ2-3; TRBD1 agrees at 8 bases. Germline V gene sequence: CDR1 SQVTM, CDR2 ANQGSEA. The CDR3 loop spans 14 amino acids. The junction had 11 bases not matched to a gene; V was cut back by 7 bases and J by 5 bases.

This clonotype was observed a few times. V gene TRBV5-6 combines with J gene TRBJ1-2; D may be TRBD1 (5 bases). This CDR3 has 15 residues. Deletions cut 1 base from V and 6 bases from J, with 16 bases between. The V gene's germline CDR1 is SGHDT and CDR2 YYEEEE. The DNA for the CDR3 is TGTGCCAGCAGCTTGAATGTATGGGGGTTTGATGGCTACACCTTC. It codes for CASSLNVWGFDGYTF.

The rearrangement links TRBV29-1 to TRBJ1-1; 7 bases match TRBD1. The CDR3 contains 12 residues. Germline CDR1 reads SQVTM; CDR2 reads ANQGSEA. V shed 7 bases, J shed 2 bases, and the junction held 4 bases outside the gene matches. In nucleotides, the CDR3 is TGCAGCGCGGGACAGTCTAACACTGAAGCTTTCTTT. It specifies CSAGQSNTEAFF.

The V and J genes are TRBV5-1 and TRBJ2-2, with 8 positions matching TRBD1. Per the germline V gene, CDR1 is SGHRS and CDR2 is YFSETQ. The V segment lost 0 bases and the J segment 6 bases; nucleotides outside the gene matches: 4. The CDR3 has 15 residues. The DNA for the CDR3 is TGCGCCAGCAGCTTGGACCAGGGGGCCGCCGGGGAGCTGTTTTTT. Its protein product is CASSLDQGAAGELFF.

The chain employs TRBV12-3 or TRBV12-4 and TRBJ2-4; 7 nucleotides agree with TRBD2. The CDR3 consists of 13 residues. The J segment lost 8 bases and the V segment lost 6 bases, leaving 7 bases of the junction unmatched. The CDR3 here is CASSRGGGDIQYF. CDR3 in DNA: TGTGCCAGCAGCCGTGGGGGGGGGGACATTCAGTACTTC.

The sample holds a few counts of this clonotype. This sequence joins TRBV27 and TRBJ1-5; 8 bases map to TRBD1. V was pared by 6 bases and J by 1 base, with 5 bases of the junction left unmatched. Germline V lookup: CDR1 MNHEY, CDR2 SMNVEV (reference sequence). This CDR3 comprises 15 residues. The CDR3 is CASSKDRASNQPQHF. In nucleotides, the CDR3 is TGTGCCAGCAGCAAGGACAGGGCGAGCAATCAGCCCCAGCATTTT.

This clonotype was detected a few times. CDR3 in amino acids: CASSRGLVNVYEQYF. In DNA form, the CDR3 reads TGTGCCAGCAGCCGCGGTTTAGTAAATGTCTACGAGCAGTACTTC. J is TRBJ2-7 and V is TRBV7-9; D is unresolved. V was cut by 5 bases and J by 3 bases, with 17 bases left in between. The CDR3 loop spans 15 amino acids. Germline CDR1 SEHNR, CDR2 FQNEAQ (reference sequence).

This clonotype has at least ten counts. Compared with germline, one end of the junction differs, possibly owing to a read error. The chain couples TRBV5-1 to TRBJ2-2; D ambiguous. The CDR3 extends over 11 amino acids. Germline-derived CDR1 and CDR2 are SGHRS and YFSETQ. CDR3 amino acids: CASRDTGELFF. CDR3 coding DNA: TGTGCCAGTAGGGACACCGGGGAGCTGTTTTTT.

Written as DNA, the CDR3 is TGCGCCAGCAGCTTGGAACAGATTTCCTACGAGCAGTACTTC. Translated: CASSLEQISYEQYF. This chain uses TRBV5-1 with TRBJ2-7, with D unclear. The germline V gene has CDR1 SGHRS and CDR2 YFSETQ. The CDR3 has 14 residues. Between the trimmed V and J ends, which lost 0 bases and 1 base, there was a span of 8 bases.

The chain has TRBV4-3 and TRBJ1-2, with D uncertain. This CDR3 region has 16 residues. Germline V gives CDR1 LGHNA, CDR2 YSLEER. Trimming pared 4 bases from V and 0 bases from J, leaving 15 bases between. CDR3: CASSPAWKWTNYGYTF. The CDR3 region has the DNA TGCGCCAGCAGCCCAGCATGGAAGTGGACTAACTATGGCTACACCTTC.

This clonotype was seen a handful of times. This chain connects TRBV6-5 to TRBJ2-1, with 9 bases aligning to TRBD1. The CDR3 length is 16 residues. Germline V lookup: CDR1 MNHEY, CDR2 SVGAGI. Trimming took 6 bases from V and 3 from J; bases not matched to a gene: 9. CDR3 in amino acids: CASRHRGTGNYNEQFF. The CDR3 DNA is TGTGCCAGCAGGCACCGTGGGACAGGGAACTACAATGAGCAGTTCTTC.

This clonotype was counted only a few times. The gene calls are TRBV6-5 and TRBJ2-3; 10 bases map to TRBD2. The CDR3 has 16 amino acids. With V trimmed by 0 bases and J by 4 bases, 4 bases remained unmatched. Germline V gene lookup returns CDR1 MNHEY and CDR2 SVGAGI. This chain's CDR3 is CASSYSASGGADTQYF. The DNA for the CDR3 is TGTGCCAGCAGTTACTCGGCTAGCGGGGGCGCAGATACGCAGTATTTT.

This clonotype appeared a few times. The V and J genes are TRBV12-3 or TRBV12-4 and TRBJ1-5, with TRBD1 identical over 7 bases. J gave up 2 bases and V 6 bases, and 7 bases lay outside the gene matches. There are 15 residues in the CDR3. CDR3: CASSTDRLGNQPQHF. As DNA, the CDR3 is TGTGCCAGCAGCACGGACAGGCTCGGCAATCAGCCCCAGCATTTT.

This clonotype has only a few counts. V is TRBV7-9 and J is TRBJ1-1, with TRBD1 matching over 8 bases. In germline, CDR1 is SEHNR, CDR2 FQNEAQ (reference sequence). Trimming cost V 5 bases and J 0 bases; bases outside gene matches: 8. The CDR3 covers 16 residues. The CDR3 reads CASSPRTGTMNTEAFF. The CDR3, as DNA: TGTGCCAGCAGCCCCCGGACAGGGACAATGAACACTGAAGCTTTCTTT.

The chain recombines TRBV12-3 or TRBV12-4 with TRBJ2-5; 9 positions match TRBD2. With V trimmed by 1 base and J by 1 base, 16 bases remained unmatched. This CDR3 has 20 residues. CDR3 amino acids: CASSLGNRAGGLALQETQYF. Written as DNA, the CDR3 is TGTGCCAGCAGTTTAGGGAATAGAGCGGGGGGACTCGCACTCCAAGAGACCCAGTACTTC.

CDR3 in DNA: TGTGCCAGCAGTTTGGGGGACTCGCGGAGGTACGAGCAGTACTTC. It is translated as CASSLGDSRRYEQYF. This rearrangement joins TRBV6-5 to TRBJ2-7; D possibly corresponds to TRBD2 (6 bases). CDR3 length equals 15 residues. Germline assignment: CDR1 MNHEY and CDR2 SVGAGI. The V end was cut by 4 bases, the J end by 4 bases, with 17 bases between.

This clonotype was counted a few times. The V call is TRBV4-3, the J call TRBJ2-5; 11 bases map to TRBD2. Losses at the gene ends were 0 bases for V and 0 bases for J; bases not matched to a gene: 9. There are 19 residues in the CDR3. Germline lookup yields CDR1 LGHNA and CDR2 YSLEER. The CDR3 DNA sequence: TGCGCCAGCAGCCAAGATCTGGTAGCGGGAGGGCCTAACCAAGAGACCCAGTACTTC. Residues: CASSQDLVAGGPNQETQYF.

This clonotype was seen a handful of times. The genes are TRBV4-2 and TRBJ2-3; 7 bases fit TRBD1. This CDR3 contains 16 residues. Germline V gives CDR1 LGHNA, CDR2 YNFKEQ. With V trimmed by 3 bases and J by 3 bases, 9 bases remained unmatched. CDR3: CASSHPTGRGTDTQYF. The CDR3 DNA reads TGTGCCAGCAGCCATCCTACGGGCAGGGGGACAGATACGCAGTATTTT.

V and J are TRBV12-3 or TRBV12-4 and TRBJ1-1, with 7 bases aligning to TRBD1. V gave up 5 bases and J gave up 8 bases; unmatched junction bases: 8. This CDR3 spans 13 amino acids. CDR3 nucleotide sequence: TGTGCCAGCAGTCATAACAGGGGATCAGAAGCTTTCTTT. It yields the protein CASSHNRGSEAFF.

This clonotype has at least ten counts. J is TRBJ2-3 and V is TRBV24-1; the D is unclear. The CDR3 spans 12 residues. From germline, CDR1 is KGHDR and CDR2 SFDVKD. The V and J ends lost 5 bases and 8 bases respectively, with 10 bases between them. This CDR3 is CATSAVGGTQYF. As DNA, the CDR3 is TGTGCCACCAGTGCAGTCGGTGGTACGCAGTATTTT.

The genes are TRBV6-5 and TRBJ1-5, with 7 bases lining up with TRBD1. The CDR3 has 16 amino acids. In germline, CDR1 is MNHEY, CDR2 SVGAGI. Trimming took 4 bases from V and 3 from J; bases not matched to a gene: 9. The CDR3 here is CASSLRQGVANQPQHF. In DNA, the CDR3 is TGTGCCAGCAGTTTGAGACAGGGAGTGGCCAATCAGCCCCAGCATTTT.